Below are 23 T cell receptor beta chains sequenced from a single sample in a study of identical twins. In TCRdb, the 5' RACE reads were re-called with MiXCR into one record per CDR3 protein. The top ten hold under 4% of the sample, which has about 260,000 distinct CDR3 sequences, roughly 7% seen once. This sample also appeared in a second study, on yellow fever vaccine responses in identical twins.

Source material: memory (CD45RO+) T cells sorted from blood. The receptors were sampled from a young woman in good health.

This clonotype has only a few counts. This sequence joins TRBV6-5 and TRBJ2-1; TRBD1 aligns across 9 bases. The germline V gene has CDR1 MNHEY and CDR2 SVGAGI. The CDR3 runs 15 residues. Trimming took 4 bases from V and 0 from J; bases not matched to a gene: 1. The CDR3 DNA is TGTGCCAGCAGTTGGACAGGGGACTCCTACAATGAGCAGTTCTTC. Amino acids: CASSWTGDSYNEQFF.

In its sample, this clonotype was seen many times. This rearrangement joins TRBV3-1 to TRBJ1-2, with D possibly TRBD1 on 6 matching bases. The V gene's germline CDR1 is LGHDT and CDR2 YNNKEL (reference sequence). The CDR3 is 12 residues long. The V end lost 1 base, the J end lost 6 bases, and 6 bases lay between the germline ends. The CDR3 loop is CASSQGQDGYTF. The CDR3 DNA follows: TGTGCCAGCAGCCAAGGACAGGATGGCTACACCTTC.

This clonotype has a count of ten or more. The rearrangement joins TRBV12-3 or TRBV12-4 to TRBJ2-1; D is possibly TRBD2 (6 bases). The V end lost 6 bases, the J end lost 6 bases, and 21 bases lay between the germline ends. The CDR3 is made up of 16 amino acids. The CDR3 bases are TGTGCCAGCAGGCGTACCGGGACTGGAACCTTCAATGAGCAGTTCTTC. Encoded protein: CASRRTGTGTFNEQFF.

The J gene is TRBJ1-6, the V gene TRBV10-2; tentatively, D is TRBD1 (6 bases). The germline V gene encodes CDR1 WSHSY and CDR2 SAAADI. The CDR3 runs to 12 residues. The V and J ends lost 7 bases and 9 bases respectively, with 10 bases between them. The CDR3 reads CASNQGSSPLHF. The CDR3 bases are TGCGCCAGCAACCAGGGGAGTTCACCCCTCCACTTT.

V is TRBV7-3 and J is TRBJ2-3, with D possibly matching TRBD2 (6 bases). V shed 5 bases and J shed 3 bases, with 12 bases lying between them. CDR3 size: 14 residues. Per germline, CDR1 SGHTA and CDR2 FQGTGA. CDR3 nucleotides: TGTGCCAGCAGCCCGGGACTGAAAACAGATACGCAGTATTTT. Translated, it gives CASSPGLKTDTQYF.

This clonotype was seen a few times. The rearrangement links TRBV27 to TRBJ2-5; D is perhaps TRBD2 (6 bases). The CDR3 consists of 20 residues. Trimming left V 2 bases short and J 3 bases short, with 28 bases between. Germline assignment: CDR1 MNHEY and CDR2 SMNVEV (reference sequence). The CDR3 bases are TGTGCCAGCAGTTTAGAGCGGCCCGGGAGAGGAGGGTGGCAAAAAGAGACCCAGTACTTC. As protein: CASSLERPGRGGWQKETQYF.

This clonotype came up a few times. CDR3 bases: TGTGCCAGCAGCTTAGATGGGTGGGGGTCCAAAAACATTCAGTACTTC. Translation gives CASSLDGWGSKNIQYF. The chain combines TRBV11-2 with TRBJ2-4; D possibly uses TRBD1 or TRBD2 (5 bases each). Germline V gives CDR1 SGHAT, CDR2 FQNNGV. CDR3 length: 16 amino acids. V gave up 0 bases and J gave up 2 bases, with 11 bases separating them.

V usage is TRBV6-1 and J usage is TRBJ1-1, with D hard to call. CDR1 is MNHNS, CDR2 SASEGT, per germline. The CDR3 has 15 residues. The V end was cut by 6 bases, the J end by 1 base, with 15 bases between. The CDR3 spells CASSPRGQTNTEAFF. The CDR3, as DNA: TGTGCCAGCAGCCCTCGTGGCCAGACGAACACTGAAGCTTTCTTT.

The CDR3: CASSQGDPGQNSPLHF. Here the CDR3 DNA reads TGTGCCAGCAGCCAAGGGGATCCGGGACAGAATTCACCCCTCCACTTT. This sequence joins TRBV4-2 and TRBJ1-6; 7 bases agree with TRBD1. This CDR3 comprises 16 residues. The V segment lost 1 base and the J segment 7 bases; nucleotides outside the gene matches: 7. Germline V gene data show CDR1 as LGHNA and CDR2 as YNFKEQ.

This clonotype was found many times. The chain employs TRBV7-8 and TRBJ2-1, with D possibly being TRBD2 (6 bases). Per germline, CDR1 SGHVS and CDR2 FQNEAQ. V was pared by 5 bases and J by 9 bases, with 17 bases between. The CDR3 is made up of 14 amino acids. This CDR3 is CASSPTRLDAEQFF. In nucleotides, the CDR3 is TGTGCCAGCAGCCCGACAAGACTAGATGCTGAGCAGTTCTTC.

This clonotype has a count of ten or more. The V gene is TRBV9, the J gene TRBJ1-2, with 9 bases identical to TRBD1. The CDR3 contains 13 residues. Germline CDR1 and CDR2: SGDLS and YYNGEE. V dropped 3 bases and J dropped 7; count of bases not matched to a gene: 4. This CDR3 is CASSDAQGAGYTF. The CDR3 coding sequence is TGTGCCAGCAGCGACGCACAGGGGGCTGGCTACACCTTC.

V usage is TRBV5-6 and J usage is TRBJ2-1; tentatively, D is TRBD2 (6 bases). Germline CDR1 SGHDT, CDR2 YYEEEE. With 3 bases removed from V and 8 bases from J, the gap between germline ends came to 18 bases. This CDR3 spans 15 amino acids. DNA of the CDR3: TGTGCCAGCAGCTGGGGAACGGGAGTCGTAGATGAGCAGTTCTTC. It translates to CASSWGTGVVDEQFF.

This clonotype appeared a few times. V is TRBV29-1 and J is TRBJ2-1, with TRBD1 as a possible D gene (5 bases). The germline CDR1 and CDR2 sequences are SQVTM and ANQGSEA. This CDR3 has 14 residues. Trimming left V 7 bases short and J 4 bases short, with 17 bases between. CDR3 bases: TGCAGCGCCCAGGGAATTCAGGGATACAATGAGCAGTTCTTC. It codes for CSAQGIQGYNEQFF.

This clonotype was observed at least ten times. The J gene is TRBJ1-5, the V gene TRBV10-3, with D unclear. The CDR3 totals 13 residues. Germline assignment: CDR1 ENHRY and CDR2 SYGVKD. The V end was cut by 7 bases, the J end by 1 base, with 8 bases between. The CDR3 region is CAINSGSNQPQHF. Here the CDR3 DNA reads TGTGCCATCAACTCCGGGAGCAATCAGCCCCAGCATTTT.

This clonotype appeared a few times. The V call is TRBV12-3 or TRBV12-4, the J call TRBJ2-5; D gene ambiguous. The CDR3 has 12 amino acids. Deletions cut 4 bases from V and 3 bases from J, with 6 bases between. The CDR3 sequence: CASSYWEETQYF. In DNA form, the CDR3 reads TGTGCCAGCAGTTATTGGGAAGAGACCCAGTACTTC.

This clonotype occurred a few times. The CDR3 spells CASSQDRGQGGVEQFF. Here the CDR3 DNA reads TGTGCCAGCAGCCAAGATCGGGGACAGGGGGGGGTTGAGCAGTTCTTC. The chain uses TRBV4-2 and TRBJ2-1, with 11 bases matching TRBD1. Germline V gene sequence: CDR1 LGHNA, CDR2 YNFKEQ. CDR3 length: 16 residues. V lost 0 bases and J lost 9; bases outside the gene matches: 7.

This clonotype came up a few times. The chain employs TRBV10-3 and TRBJ2-1, with D unclear. CDR1 and CDR2 (germline): ENHRY, SYGVKD. The CDR3 is 13 amino acids. Trimming stripped 4 bases from V and 5 bases from J, with 9 bases between. The CDR3 loop reads CAISVEADNEQFF. The CDR3 DNA reads TGTGCCATCAGTGTCGAGGCGGACAATGAGCAGTTCTTC.

The chain has TRBV11-2 and TRBJ2-3, with D tentatively TRBD1 (5 bases). The V gene lost 1 base and the J gene lost 3 bases, with 8 bases spanning the gap. The CDR3 length is 14 residues. Germline CDR1 reads SGHAT; CDR2 reads FQNNGV. CDR3 protein: CASSLVRATDTQYF. DNA of the CDR3: TGTGCCAGCAGCTTAGTCAGGGCAACAGATACGCAGTATTTT.

This clonotype was recorded a few times. The rearrangement links TRBV7-9 to TRBJ2-2; possibly TRBD2 for D (6 bases). The CDR3 is 12 residues long. CDR1 is SEHNR and CDR2 is FQNEAQ in the germline V gene (reference sequence). The V end lost 1 base, the J end lost 10 bases, and 7 bases lay between the germline ends. The CDR3 sequence: CASSLERVELFF. CDR3 in DNA: TGTGCCAGCAGCTTAGAGCGGGTGGAGCTGTTTTTT.

The sample holds a few counts of this clonotype. The chain recombines TRBV6-2 or TRBV6-3 with TRBJ1-1; no definite D call. CDR3 size: 15 residues. The germline V gene has CDR1 MNHEY and CDR2 SVGEGT. Trimming removed 7 bases from V and 4 bases from J, with 19 bases in between. CDR3 in amino acids: CASTILGTRVTEAFF. DNA for the CDR3: TGTGCCAGCACCATTTTGGGTACCCGGGTCACTGAAGCTTTCTTT.

In this sample, this clonotype turned up many times. The chain carries TRBV6-1 and TRBJ2-1, with D possibly matching TRBD2 (6 bases). The CDR3 consists of 14 residues. Trimming cost V 1 base and J 7 bases, with 11 bases left between them. CDR1 and CDR2 (germline): MNHNS, SASEGT. CDR3 DNA: TGTGCCAGCAGTGAAGGACTAGAATGGAATGAGCAGTTCTTC. Protein product: CASSEGLEWNEQFF.

CDR3 sequence reads: CSTSPSTDTQYF. Here the CDR3 DNA reads TGCAGCACTTCCCCCAGCACAGATACGCAGTATTTT. V gene TRBV29-1 combines with J gene TRBJ2-3; the D is unclear. CDR1 is SQVTM, CDR2 ANQGSEA, per germline. The ends were cut back, 8 bases at V and 0 bases at J, with 9 bases in the middle. The CDR3 sequence is 12 residues long.

The chain recombines TRBV11-2 with TRBJ2-5, with 8 bases that match TRBD2. Per germline, CDR1 SGHAT and CDR2 FQNNGV. There are 15 residues in the CDR3. The V and J ends lost 0 bases and 4 bases, in that order; junction bases with no gene match: 4. The chain's CDR3 is CASSLDPTSGETQYF. The CDR3 DNA follows: TGTGCCAGCAGCTTAGATCCCACTAGCGGAGAGACCCAGTACTTC. Based on the CDR3 plus reference TRBV11-2 and TRBJ2-5, the full variable domain is EAGVAQSPRYKIIEKRQSVAFWCNPISGHATLYWYQQILGQGPKLLIQFQNNGVVDDSQLPKDRFSAERLKGVDSTLKIQPAKLEDSAVYLCASSLDPTSGETQYFGPGTRLLVL.